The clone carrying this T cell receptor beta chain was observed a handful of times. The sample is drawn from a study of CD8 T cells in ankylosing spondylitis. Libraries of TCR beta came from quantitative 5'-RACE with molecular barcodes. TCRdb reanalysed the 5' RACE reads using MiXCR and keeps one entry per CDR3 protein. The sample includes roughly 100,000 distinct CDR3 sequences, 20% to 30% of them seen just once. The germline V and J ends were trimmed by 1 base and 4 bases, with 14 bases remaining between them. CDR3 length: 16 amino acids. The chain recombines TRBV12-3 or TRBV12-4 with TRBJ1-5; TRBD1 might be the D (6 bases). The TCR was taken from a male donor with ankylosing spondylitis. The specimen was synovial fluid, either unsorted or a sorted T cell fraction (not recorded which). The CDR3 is CASSLERGTGNQPQHF. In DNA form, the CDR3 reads TGTGCCAGCAGTTTAGAGAGGGGGACGGGGAATCAGCCCCAGCATTTT.